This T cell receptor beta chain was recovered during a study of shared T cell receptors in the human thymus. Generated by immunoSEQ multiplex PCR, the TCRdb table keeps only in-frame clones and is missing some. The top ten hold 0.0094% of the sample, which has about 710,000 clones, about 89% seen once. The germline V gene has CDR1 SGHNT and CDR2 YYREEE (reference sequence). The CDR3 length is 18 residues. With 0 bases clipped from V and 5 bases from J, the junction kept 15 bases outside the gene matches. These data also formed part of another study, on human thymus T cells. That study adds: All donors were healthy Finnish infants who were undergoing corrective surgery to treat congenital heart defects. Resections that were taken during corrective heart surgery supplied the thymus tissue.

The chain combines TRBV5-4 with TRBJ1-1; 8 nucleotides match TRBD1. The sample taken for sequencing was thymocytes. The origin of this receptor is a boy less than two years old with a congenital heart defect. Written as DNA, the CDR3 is TGTGCCAGCAGCTTGGCCGGAGACAGGGGTAGTTTGGAAACTGAAGCTTTCTTT. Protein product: CASSLAGDRGSLETEAFF.